The source of this T cell receptor beta chain is a study of OX40 agonist ivuxolimab in advanced cancers. Study results and caveats: CD4+ and CD8+ T cells in blood underwent clonal expansion by week 6 at 0.1 to 3.0 mg/kg.

A note on this clone: Its target is not known.

Sequencing was performed with immunoSEQ multiplex PCR; in TCRdb, only in-frame clones are kept and a portion is missing. This sample has approximately 60,000 clones, with roughly four fifths found just once. Deletions cut 4 bases from V and 5 bases from J, with 13 bases between. The CDR3 consists of 14 residues. Germline V gene sequence: CDR1 SGHNT, CDR2 YYREEE (reference sequence). This clonotype originated in an adult with an advanced solid tumor such as melanoma, head and neck, liver or kidney cancer. The sample consisted of CD4+ or CD8+ T cells sorted from blood, taken in a trial of the OX40 agonist ivuxolimab. The genes are TRBV5-4 and TRBJ2-1; possible D gene TRBD1, 5 bases. For the CDR3, the DNA is TGTGCCAGCAGCAGACAGACACCAGACAATGAGCAGTTCTTC. Its translation is CASSRQTPDNEQFF.